The 17 T cell receptor beta chains below come from one sample, sequenced in a study of T cells in Graves' hyperthyroidism and ophthalmopathy (dated by TCRdb to the late 2010s). The library was obtained by multiplex PCR. For sequencing, an Illumina HiSeq 2000 was employed. The TCR beta CDR3 regions were amplified from the RNA transcripts. For the first round of RT-PCR on the TCR CDR3, the HTBI primer set was used together with the Qiagen OneStep RT-PCR kit. In-frame beta chains were kept once TCRdb had trimmed the public reads at Q25 with fastp and called clones with MiXCR. CDR3 protein duplicates are merged, each entry listing the most common genes and DNA. This sample gives some 510,000 distinct CDR3 sequences in total; about 43% of them show up just once. The top ten clones comprise approximately 8.2% of the sample. The sequencing input was peripheral blood or thyroid tissue (not recorded which). The source is a young woman with Graves' hyperthyroidism. Donor details come from another sample of the same person, matched by shared clones.

This clonotype has ten or more counts. The chain couples TRBV10-3 to TRBJ1-1; D not resolved. In germline, CDR1 is ENHRY, CDR2 SYGVKD. CDR3 length equals 13 residues. Trimming stripped 9 bases from V and 1 base from J, with 12 bases between. For the CDR3, the DNA is TGTGCCATTTCGAGGGATCCGAACACTGAAGCTTTCTTT. It translates to CAISRDPNTEAFF.

A note on this clonotype: The conserved phenylalanine or tryptophan normally closing the CDR3 is absent here, so this likely arose from a read error. V is TRBV29-1 and J is TRBJ1-1; a possible D gene is TRBD1 (5 bases). The V and J ends lost 5 bases and 2 bases respectively, with 12 bases between them. The CDR3 is 13 amino acids. Germline V gene data show CDR1 as SQVTM and CDR2 as ANQGSEA. As DNA, the CDR3 is TGCAGCGTTCGGCGGGACTTTAACACTGAAGCTTTCCTT. Translation: CSVRRDFNTEAFL.

Concerning this clonotype: In this CDR3 the conserved last residue, phenylalanine or tryptophan, is missing, so a read error is likely. V is TRBV25-1 and J is TRBJ1-2; D possibly corresponds to TRBD1 (6 bases). In germline, CDR1 is MGHDK, CDR2 SYGVNS. The CDR3 contains 13 residues. V was trimmed by 6 bases and J by 8 bases, leaving 16 bases between them. CDR3 loop: CASSLLGGFGYTL. In DNA, the CDR3 is TGTGCCAGCAGCCTCCTAGGGGGGTTCGGCTACACCCTC.

The J gene is TRBJ2-7, the V gene TRBV10-3; D remains ambiguous. V was cut by 11 bases and J by 5 bases, with 7 bases left in between. The CDR3 runs to 9 residues. Germline values: CDR1 ENHRY, CDR2 SYGVKD. The CDR3 region has the DNA TGTGCCCTCACGCACGAGCAGTACTTC. It encodes CALTHEQYF.

The chain uses TRBV7-2 and TRBJ2-5, with D uncertain. The CDR3 is 13 residues long. The ends were cut back, 7 bases at V and 7 bases at J, with 16 bases in the middle. The V gene's germline CDR1 is SGHTA and CDR2 FQGNSA. The CDR3 sequence: CASTASTQRTQYF. The CDR3 nucleotides read TGTGCCAGCACCGCGAGCACTCAGAGGACCCAGTACTTC.

Comments on this clonotype: One base away lies a much larger clone, so this may be a sequencing read error. The chain has TRBV24-1 and TRBJ2-7; D is perhaps TRBD2 (6 bases). The V end was cut by 5 bases, the J end by 5 bases, with 12 bases between. Germline CDR1 reads KGHDR; CDR2 reads SFDVKD. This CDR3 spans 13 amino acids. The CDR3 here is CATSGTGVDEQYF. CDR3 bases: TGTGCCACCAGTGGGACGGGAGTTGACGAGCAGTACTTC.

This clonotype was counted many times. The chain has TRBV29-1 and TRBJ1-2; D is uncertain. The CDR3 is made up of 16 amino acids. V was trimmed by 5 bases and J by 4 bases, leaving 23 bases between them. From germline, CDR1 is SQVTM and CDR2 ANQGSEA. For the CDR3, the DNA is TGCAGCGTTTCCCCTTCCGGCACGGTTGTCGGCTATGGCTACACCTTC. This codes for CSVSPSGTVVGYGYTF.

The CDR3 region has the DNA TGTGCCAGCAGTGCCCTTGACACCTTAGGTCAGCCCCAGCATTTT. Encoded protein: CASSALDTLGQPQHF. This chain connects TRBV5-6 to TRBJ1-5; D uncertain. This CDR3 is built from 15 residues. V shed 5 bases and J shed 6 bases, with 18 bases lying between them. Looked up from germline, CDR1 is SGHDT and CDR2 is YYEEEE.

This clonotype was picked up a small number of times. The chain is built from TRBV4-3 and TRBJ2-7; D gene ambiguous. V dropped 0 bases and J dropped 2 bases, with 8 bases sitting between them. The CDR3 totals 14 residues. From germline, CDR1 is LGHNA and CDR2 YSLEER. The CDR3 DNA is TGCGCCAGCAGCCAAGAACGCAGTACCTACGAGCAGTACTTC. This encodes CASSQERSTYEQYF.

The chain recombines TRBV7-2 with TRBJ2-2, with D perhaps TRBD1 (5 bases). The CDR3 runs 14 residues. Per the germline V gene, CDR1 is SGHTA and CDR2 is FQGNSA. V was trimmed by 5 bases and J by 3 bases, leaving 10 bases between them. The CDR3 here is CTSSPGQDTGELFF. The CDR3 DNA follows: TGTACCAGCAGCCCCGGACAAGACACCGGGGAGCTGTTTTTT.

CDR3 sequence: CASSDNSGVNSPLHF. For the CDR3, the DNA is TGTGCCAGCAGTGATAACTCAGGGGTTAATTCACCCCTCCACTTT. This rearrangement joins TRBV25-1 to TRBJ1-6; TRBD1 is a possible D gene (6 bases). The CDR3 has 15 amino acids. Germline CDR1 MGHDK, CDR2 SYGVNS. Trimming removed 3 bases at V and 6 bases at J, with 12 bases between.

V is TRBV5-1 and J is TRBJ2-7; D might be TRBD1 (6 bases). The germline CDR1 and CDR2 sequences are SGHRS and YFSETQ. The CDR3 is 14 residues long. The V gene lost 2 bases and the J gene lost 6 bases, with 15 bases spanning the gap. Here the CDR3 reads CASSLQGVDGEQYF. The DNA for the CDR3 is TGCGCCAGCAGCTTACAGGGAGTAGATGGCGAGCAGTACTTC.

J is TRBJ1-2 and V is TRBV12-3 or TRBV12-4, with TRBD1 matching 8 bases. The CDR3 consists of 11 residues. V was pared by 7 bases and J by 6 bases, with 1 base of the junction left unmatched. CDR3 coding DNA: TGTGCCAGCACAGGGGGCCATGGCTACACCTTC. Amino acids: CASTGGHGYTF.

The chain employs TRBV19 and TRBJ1-1; no firm D call. V was pared by 1 base and J by 0 bases, with 9 bases between. The CDR3 spans 15 residues. CDR1 LNHDA and CDR2 SQIVND come from the germline V gene (reference sequence). As DNA, the CDR3 is TGTGCCAGTAGTATAGTGCCGGGGATGAACACTGAAGCTTTCTTT. Protein product: CASSIVPGMNTEAFF.

This clonotype has at least ten counts. This chain links TRBV7-3 with TRBJ1-1; D is undetermined. This CDR3 has 13 residues. In germline, CDR1 is SGHTA, CDR2 FQGTGA. V was shortened by 5 bases and J by 0 bases, with 7 bases between the two germline ends. Here the CDR3 DNA reads TGTGCCAGCAGCCGAGCCTTGAACACTGAAGCTTTCTTT. It specifies CASSRALNTEAFF.

A few counts support this clonotype. V usage is TRBV7-8 and J usage is TRBJ2-7, with 9 bases aligning to TRBD2. The CDR3 runs 16 residues. Trimming at V came to 5 bases and at J to 4 bases, leaving 12 bases not matched to a gene. Germline V gene sequence: CDR1 SGHVS, CDR2 FQNEAQ. The CDR3 protein is CASSQALAGTGYEQYF. CDR3 sequence (DNA): TGTGCCAGCAGCCAAGCTCTAGCGGGAACTGGTTACGAGCAGTACTTC.

On this clonotype itself: A much more abundant neighbour one base away suggests this may be a read error. The gene calls are TRBV29-1 and TRBJ1-1; 8 bases agree with TRBD1. V lost 6 bases and J lost 4; bases outside the gene matches: 7. The germline CDR1 and CDR2 sequences are SQVTM and ANQGSEA. CDR3 length equals 13 residues. The CDR3 DNA reads as TGCAGCGTGGGACAGGCCTTGGGCACTGAAGCTTTCTTT. Translating gives CSVGQALGTEAFF.